A single sample gave rise to the 18 T cell receptor beta chains below, sequenced in a study of T-cell memory formation after mild COVID-19. TCRdb itself ran the 5' RACE reads through MiXCR, one entry per CDR3 protein. The repertoire holds roughly 300,000 distinct CDR3 sequences, with roughly 8% as singletons. Sequencing used PBMCs or a T cell subset sorted from them (not recorded which). Receptor source: a man younger than 30 who had mild COVID-19 (a few samples of this study predate the infection). Cell type and time point are not known.

The J gene is TRBJ2-3, the V gene TRBV6-5, with no clear D. The V end lost 3 bases, the J end lost 2 bases, and 12 bases lay between the germline ends. CDR3 length: 15 amino acids. Germline V lookup: CDR1 MNHEY, CDR2 SVGAGI. As DNA, the CDR3 is TGTGCCAGCAGTTATACTGGCGGCTACACAGATACGCAGTATTTT. As protein: CASSYTGGYTDTQYF.

This clonotype appeared a few times. The chain employs TRBV28 and TRBJ2-5; D possibly corresponds to TRBD2 (6 bases). CDR1 MDHEN and CDR2 SYDVKM come from the germline V gene. The CDR3 loop spans 14 amino acids. Trimming left V 11 bases short and J 5 bases short, with 21 bases between. CDR3 sequence: CAGDGTPGQETQYF. In DNA form, the CDR3 reads TGTGCCGGTGATGGGACTCCGGGCCAGGAGACCCAGTACTTC.

In its sample, this clonotype was seen a few times. The chain couples TRBV5-6 to TRBJ1-2; D gene uncertain. Trimming stripped 2 bases from V and 8 bases from J, with 13 bases between. The CDR3 has 13 residues. CDR1 SGHDT and CDR2 YYEEEE come from the germline V gene. For the CDR3, the DNA is TGTGCCAGCAGCTTTCCACCCCAATCCGGCTACACCTTC. As protein: CASSFPPQSGYTF. Filled out from reference TRBV5-6 and TRBJ1-2, the complete variable domain reads DAGVTQSPTHLIKTRGQQVTLRCSPKSGHDTVSWYQQALGQGPQFIFQYYEEEERQRGNFPDRFSGHQFPNYSSELNVNALLLGDSALYLCASSFPPQSGYTFGSGTRLTVV.

A few counts support this clonotype. This sequence joins TRBV7-8 and TRBJ2-2, with a tentative D call TRBD1 (5 bases). With 4 bases removed from V and 2 bases from J, the gap between germline ends came to 26 bases. Germline CDR1 reads SGHVS; CDR2 reads FQNEAQ. CDR3 length: 20 amino acids. CDR3 residues: CASSYLPWGSRPINTGELFF. The CDR3 DNA reads TGTGCCAGCAGCTACCTCCCCTGGGGCAGCAGACCTATCAACACCGGGGAGCTGTTTTTT.

A few counts support this clonotype. The CDR3 is CASSLEGRWEKLFF. DNA of the CDR3: TGCGCCAGCAGCCTGGAGGGTAGGTGGGAAAAACTGTTTTTT. V usage is TRBV5-1 and J usage is TRBJ1-4, with D hard to call. Germline lookup yields CDR1 SGHRS and CDR2 YFSETQ. The CDR3 spans 14 residues. V was trimmed by 4 bases and J by 8 bases, leaving 15 bases between them.

This clonotype was seen only a few times. The gene calls are TRBV20-1 and TRBJ2-1; D gene unclear. Trimming left V 7 bases short and J 9 bases short, with 16 bases between. The CDR3 totals 12 residues. Germline CDR1 DFQATT, CDR2 SNEGSKA (reference sequence). CDR3 bases: TGCAGTGGTCGGGCTGGCGACGGTGAGCAGTTCTTC. It translates to CSGRAGDGEQFF.

This clonotype was found a few times. The rearrangement joins TRBV7-2 to TRBJ1-1, with D unresolved. Germline V gene sequence: CDR1 SGHTA, CDR2 FQGNSA. CDR3 length: 14 residues. The ends were cut back, 5 bases at V and 1 base at J, with 11 bases in the middle. CDR3 region: CASSTYLTNTEAFF. CDR3 nucleotide sequence: TGTGCCAGCAGCACCTATCTGACGAACACTGAAGCTTTCTTT.

There are a few counts of this clonotype. The chain couples TRBV3-1 to TRBJ1-5; D gene unclear. The germline V and J ends were trimmed by 2 bases and 3 bases, with 11 bases remaining between them. The germline CDR1 and CDR2 sequences are LGHDT and YNNKEL (reference sequence). The CDR3 runs to 15 residues. The CDR3 DNA reads TGTGCCAGCAGCCAAAACCCGGGTAACAATCAGCCCCAGCATTTT. This sequence encodes CASSQNPGNNQPQHF.

This clonotype occurred a few times. The genes are TRBV7-9 and TRBJ1-1; D gene unclear. The V gene's germline CDR1 is SEHNR and CDR2 FQNEAQ (reference sequence). V gave up 8 bases and J gave up 4 bases, with 11 bases separating them. The CDR3 covers 12 residues. The DNA of the CDR3 is TGTGCCAGCGACCTAGGGAGCACTGAAGCTTTCTTT. It translates to CASDLGSTEAFF.

This clonotype occurred many times. This chain links TRBV11-2 with TRBJ2-7; TRBD2 aligns across 13 bases. This CDR3 has 15 residues. The trim removed 2 bases at V and 2 bases at J, leaving 0 bases unmatched. Germline assignment: CDR1 SGHAT and CDR2 FQNNGV. The chain's CDR3 is CASSLTSGGAYEQYF. In DNA, the CDR3 is TGTGCCAGCAGCTTAACTAGCGGGGGGGCCTACGAGCAGTACTTC.

The chain has TRBV5-5 and TRBJ2-7; 9 bases are a match to TRBD1. After removal of 4 bases from V and 6 bases from J, the junction contained 8 bases not matched to a gene. This CDR3 spans 14 amino acids. Germline V gene lookup returns CDR1 SGHKS and CDR2 YYEKEE (reference sequence). In DNA form, the CDR3 reads TGTGCCAGCAGCCCGGGACAGGGACCCTTCGAGCAGTACTTC. Translated, it gives CASSPGQGPFEQYF.

The table lists this clonotype with a few counts. For the CDR3, the DNA is TGTGCCAGCAGCCATCGGACAGGGAACACCGGGGAGCTGTTTTTT. It codes for CASSHRTGNTGELFF. This chain links TRBV11-3 with TRBJ2-2; 7 bases agree with TRBD1. CDR1 and CDR2 (germline): SGHNT, YENEEA. V was pared by 5 bases and J by 1 base, with 4 bases of the junction left unmatched. The CDR3 extends over 15 amino acids.

This sequence joins TRBV11-2 and TRBJ2-2, with 7 bases matching TRBD2. The CDR3 runs to 16 residues. From germline, CDR1 is SGHAT and CDR2 FQNNGV. J was trimmed by 7 bases and V by 4 bases; bases with no gene match: 12. The CDR3 nucleotides read TGTGCCAGCAGCTCACCCCATGGGAGGGCAAACGGGGAGCTGTTTTTT. It encodes CASSSPHGRANGELFF.

The chain carries TRBV5-6 and TRBJ2-1; 10 bases are shared with TRBD2. This CDR3 spans 15 amino acids. Germline V gene data show CDR1 as SGHDT and CDR2 as YYEEEE. V gave up 2 bases and J gave up 5 bases; unmatched junction bases: 4. CDR3 coding DNA: TGTGCCAGCAGCTTAGCGGGGGGGCAGAACAATGAGCAGTTCTTC. It codes for CASSLAGGQNNEQFF.

This clonotype was counted a few times. The rearrangement uses TRBV20-1 and TRBJ2-3; no clear D gene. Germline V gives CDR1 DFQATT, CDR2 SNEGSKA (reference sequence). The CDR3 consists of 13 residues. V was trimmed by 6 bases and J by 5 bases, leaving 15 bases between them. Here the CDR3 DNA reads TGCAGTGCGCCGCCGACTGGGCTAGATACGCAGTATTTT. Its protein product is CSAPPTGLDTQYF.

This clonotype occurred a few times. This chain connects TRBV20-1 to TRBJ1-2; weak D call: TRBD1 (6 bases). V was cut by 3 bases and J by 6 bases, with 11 bases left in between. Germline CDR1 is DFQATT and CDR2 is SNEGSKA (reference sequence). CDR3 length: 12 residues. This CDR3 reads CSASGGLDGYTF. CDR3 sequence (DNA): TGCAGTGCTAGTGGGGGGCTCGATGGCTACACCTTC.

This clonotype was counted many times. The J gene is TRBJ2-1, the V gene TRBV5-1; 7 bases map to TRBD1. The CDR3 runs to 14 residues. V lost 2 bases, J lost 9 bases, and 8 bases stayed unmatched. Per germline, CDR1 SGHRS and CDR2 YFSETQ. CDR3 DNA sequence: TGCGCCAGCAGCTTCCAACAGGGGTCGGGTGAGCAGTTCTTC. This encodes CASSFQQGSGEQFF.

The chain couples TRBV7-2 to TRBJ1-1; D remains unclear. V lost 0 bases and J 2 bases, leaving 7 bases between the germline ends. The CDR3 covers 14 residues. CDR1 is SGHTA and CDR2 is FQGNSA in the germline V gene. As DNA, the CDR3 is TGTGCCAGCAGCTTAGCTACGCGAAACACTGAAGCTTTCTTT. This encodes CASSLATRNTEAFF.